Below are 24 T cell receptor beta chains sequenced from a single sample in a study of OX40 agonist ivuxolimab in advanced cancers. Sequenced by immunoSEQ multiplex PCR; TCRdb stores in-frame clones only, minus some. Counted here are about 60,000 clones, roughly nine tenths occurring once; the ten biggest clones make up around 2%. The sequencing used CD4+ or CD8+ T cells sorted from blood, collected in a trial of the OX40 agonist ivuxolimab. The receptors shown here come from an adult with an advanced solid tumor such as melanoma, head and neck, liver or kidney cancer.

This rearrangement joins TRBV19 to TRBJ1-4, with D possibly being TRBD1 (5 bases). The V gene's germline CDR1 is LNHDA and CDR2 SQIVND (reference sequence). The CDR3 extends over 16 amino acids. V gave up 5 bases and J gave up 6 bases, with 19 bases separating them. The CDR3 spells CASSQTAGAYYEKLFF. In nucleotides, the CDR3 is TGTGCCAGTAGTCAGACCGCCGGGGCGTACTATGAAAAACTGTTTTTT.

The gene calls are TRBV2 and TRBJ2-7, with TRBD2 identical over 7 bases. J lost 3 bases, V lost 3 bases, and 5 bases had no gene match. Germline CDR1 is SNHLY and CDR2 is FYNNEI. This CDR3 has 14 residues. CDR3 coding DNA: TGTGCCAGCAGTGAGCGGGACTACCTCTACGAGCAGTACTTC. It encodes CASSERDYLYEQYF.

The gene calls are TRBV5-8 and TRBJ2-3, with D possibly being TRBD2 (5 bases). V was pared by 2 bases and J by 2 bases, with 18 bases between. Looked up from germline, CDR1 is SGHTS and CDR2 is YDEGEE. CDR3 length: 17 residues. CDR3 residues: CASSLLREVLNTDTQYF. CDR3 DNA: TGTGCCAGCAGCTTATTGAGGGAAGTACTGAACACAGATACGCAGTATTTT. Together with reference TRBV5-8 and TRBJ2-3, the CDR3 gives the full variable domain: EAGVTQSPTHLIKTRGQQATLRCSPISGHTSVYWYQQALGLGLQFLLWYDEGEERNRGNFPPRFSGRQFPNYSSELNVNALELEDSALYLCASSLLREVLNTDTQYFGPGTRLTVL.

For the CDR3, the DNA is TGTGCCAGCAGTTTAGGACAGGGGGCAGGCACCGGGGAGCTGTTTTTT. Its protein is CASSLGQGAGTGELFF. This chain uses TRBV28 with TRBJ2-2, with TRBD1 matching over 11 bases. This CDR3 is 16 amino acids long. Losses at the gene ends were 2 bases for V and 4 bases for J; bases not matched to a gene: 3. The germline V gene encodes CDR1 MDHEN and CDR2 SYDVKM.

This chain connects TRBV4-3 to TRBJ2-7; D not certain. Per the germline V gene, CDR1 is LGHNA and CDR2 is YSLEER. The V end lost 4 bases, the J end lost 1 base, and 11 bases lay between the germline ends. CDR3 size: 14 residues. CDR3 amino acids: CASSPTTESYEQYF. CDR3 nucleotide sequence: TGCGCCAGCAGCCCTACGACTGAGTCCTACGAGCAGTACTTC.

The rearrangement joins TRBV28 to TRBJ1-2; D unresolved. This CDR3 has 15 amino acids. Trimming took 6 bases from V and 1 from J, leaving 15 bases between them. In germline, CDR1 is MDHEN, CDR2 SYDVKM. CDR3 protein: CASSPPGRINYGYTF. In nucleotides, the CDR3 is TGTGCCAGCAGCCCTCCTGGACGGATTAACTATGGCTACACCTTC.

The gene calls are TRBV7-2 and TRBJ1-3, with D uncertain. The CDR3 extends over 14 amino acids. Looked up from germline, CDR1 is SGHTA and CDR2 is FQGNSA. V lost 5 bases to trimming and J lost 8 bases, with 16 bases between them. CDR3 nucleotide sequence: TGTGCCAGCAGCGTAGAGTCCGGGCTGGACACCATATATTTT. This codes for CASSVESGLDTIYF.

The chain couples TRBV5-6 to TRBJ2-2; a weak D match, TRBD2 (5 bases). The CDR3 runs to 14 residues. The ends were cut back, 0 bases at V and 7 bases at J, with 10 bases in the middle. Germline V gene lookup returns CDR1 SGHDT and CDR2 YYEEEE. The CDR3 loop is CASSLGLAGGELFF. The CDR3, as DNA: TGTGCCAGCAGCTTGGGGCTAGCAGGCGGGGAGCTGTTTTTT.

The rearrangement links TRBV5-6 to TRBJ1-1, with D maybe TRBD1 (5 bases). The germline V gene encodes CDR1 SGHDT and CDR2 YYEEEE. V lost 2 bases and J lost 11, with 10 bases in between. This CDR3 is built from 11 residues. This CDR3 reads CASSLAGTAFF. CDR3 bases: TGTGCCAGCAGCTTAGCTGGGACGGCTTTCTTT.

The CDR3 nucleotides are TGTGCCAGCAAGGAGGGGGCGGGTAGTGGACAGCCCCAGCATTTT. Protein sequence: CASKEGAGSGQPQHF. The genes are TRBV28 and TRBJ1-5, with 7 bases lining up with TRBD1. Germline loops: CDR1 MDHEN, CDR2 SYDVKM. The CDR3 totals 15 residues. V lost 7 bases and J lost 7; bases outside the gene matches: 13.

The V and J genes are TRBV7-3 and TRBJ1-1; D not resolved. Trimming removed 3 bases from V and 8 bases from J, with 13 bases in between. This CDR3 is built from 13 residues. Germline values: CDR1 SGHTA, CDR2 FQGTGA. The DNA of the CDR3 is TGTGCCAGCAGCTTTAACCTAGACGGAGAAGCTTTCTTT. This codes for CASSFNLDGEAFF.

This chain uses TRBV28 with TRBJ1-1, with no clear D. Trimming pared 4 bases from V and 8 bases from J, leaving 8 bases between. Germline CDR1 is MDHEN and CDR2 is SYDVKM. CDR3 size: 11 residues. CDR3 residues: CASSSPREAFF. CDR3 in DNA: TGTGCCAGCAGTTCCCCCAGGGAAGCTTTCTTT.

The chain links TRBV2 to TRBJ2-5; 9 bases are shared with TRBD1. The germline V gene encodes CDR1 SNHLY and CDR2 FYNNEI. The CDR3 runs to 15 residues. The J segment lost 2 bases and the V segment lost 2 bases, leaving 3 bases of the junction unmatched. The CDR3 sequence: CASSEFDRGQETQYF. The DNA for the CDR3 is TGTGCCAGCAGTGAATTTGACAGGGGGCAAGAGACCCAGTACTTC. Looking up the rest from reference TRBV2 and TRBJ2-5 gives the full variable domain: EPEVTQTPSHQVTQMGQEVILRCVPISNHLYFYWYRQILGQKVEFLVSFYNNEISEKSEIFDDQFSVERPDGSNFTLKIRSTKLEDSAMYFCASSEFDRGQETQYFGPGTRLLVL.

The chain carries TRBV27 and TRBJ2-7; the match to TRBD1 covers 9 bases. V lost 4 bases to trimming and J lost 7 bases; unmatched junction nucleotides: 8. Germline V gene lookup returns CDR1 MNHEY and CDR2 SMNVEV (reference sequence). The CDR3 loop spans 14 amino acids. CDR3 coding DNA: TGTGCCAGCAGTTCAGGAACAGGGGGCAGTGAGCAGTACTTC. Translating it yields CASSSGTGGSEQYF.

In its sample, this clone was seen once. The identical CDR3 is also encoded by other nucleotide sequences in the sample. The CDR3 DNA is TGTGCCAGCAGTGGTAGCTACGAGCAGTACTTC. Its protein product is CASSGSYEQYF. The V and J genes are TRBV2 and TRBJ2-7; no definite D call. Germline V CDR1 and CDR2: SNHLY, FYNNEI. The CDR3 sequence is 11 residues long. Trimming took off 4 bases at V and 3 bases at J, with 4 bases between the two ends. The full variable domain, completed using reference TRBV2 and TRBJ2-7, is EPEVTQTPSHQVTQMGQEVILRCVPISNHLYFYWYRQILGQKVEFLVSFYNNEISEKSEIFDDQFSVERPDGSNFTLKIRSTKLEDSAMYFCASSGSYEQYFGPGTRLTVT.

The gene calls are TRBV20-1 and TRBJ1-1; tentatively, D is TRBD1 (6 bases). The CDR3 has 11 amino acids. Germline-derived CDR1 and CDR2 are DFQATT and SNEGSKA (reference sequence). V was trimmed by 6 bases and J by 7 bases, leaving 12 bases between them. In nucleotides, the CDR3 is TGCAGTGCGTCGGACAGATTTGAAGCTTTCTTT. Residues: CSASDRFEAFF.

For the CDR3, the DNA is TGTGCCAGCAGCCTTAGACTAGCGGGAGCAGGGGCAGATACGCAGTATTTT. Protein product: CASSLRLAGAGADTQYF. The rearrangement uses TRBV13 and TRBJ2-3; 12 bases agree with TRBD2. This CDR3 has 17 residues. Looked up from germline, CDR1 is PRHDT and CDR2 is FYEKMQ (reference sequence). V dropped 5 bases and J dropped 4; count of bases not matched to a gene: 10. Filled out from reference TRBV13 and TRBJ2-3, the complete variable domain reads AAGVIQSPRHLIKEKRETATLKCYPIPRHDTVYWYQQGPGQDPQFLISFYEKMQSDKGSIPDRFSAQQFSDYHSELNMSSLELGDSALYFCASSLRLAGAGADTQYFGPGTRLTVL.

This chain links TRBV4-2 with TRBJ2-3; 10 positions agree with TRBD2. The V segment lost 3 bases and the J segment 0 bases; nucleotides outside the gene matches: 6. Germline CDR1 and CDR2: LGHNA and YNFKEQ. The CDR3 has 17 amino acids. CDR3 region: CASSQLLAGASTDTQYF. In DNA, the CDR3 is TGTGCCAGCAGCCAGCTCCTAGCGGGGGCTAGCACAGATACGCAGTATTTT.

This rearrangement joins TRBV9 to TRBJ2-7, with D maybe TRBD2 (6 bases). Between the trimmed V and J ends, which lost 1 base and 0 bases, there was a span of 8 bases. The CDR3 sequence is 14 residues long. Germline V lookup: CDR1 SGDLS, CDR2 YYNGEE. The CDR3 bases are TGTGCCAGCAGCGTATTCGGGAGCTCCTACGAGCAGTACTTC. Its protein product is CASSVFGSSYEQYF.

The genes are TRBV4-3 and TRBJ1-2, with 10 positions matching TRBD1. The CDR3 runs 15 residues. After removal of 0 bases from V and 5 bases from J, the junction contained 3 bases not matched to a gene. Looked up from germline, CDR1 is LGHNA and CDR2 is YSLEER. The CDR3 nucleotides read TGCGCCAGCAGCCAAGACGACAGGGGGCAATATGGCTACACCTTC. Translation gives CASSQDDRGQYGYTF.

The chain uses TRBV28 and TRBJ1-4, with D perhaps matching TRBD1 (6 bases). There are 15 residues in the CDR3. Per germline, CDR1 MDHEN and CDR2 SYDVKM. V was trimmed by 1 base and J by 7 bases, leaving 13 bases between them. The CDR3 here is CASSLSRGAVEKLFF. The CDR3 coding sequence is TGTGCCAGCAGTTTATCGCGGGGGGCGGTTGAAAAACTGTTTTTT.

V and J are TRBV18 and TRBJ2-4; D possibly corresponds to TRBD2 (5 bases). Germline lookup yields CDR1 KGHSH and CDR2 LQKENI. Trimming took off 3 bases at V and 3 bases at J, with 15 bases between the two ends. This CDR3 comprises 16 residues. The CDR3 DNA is TGTGCCAGCTCACCTCTGGCGGGCTTCGACAAAAACATTCAGTACTTC. This sequence encodes CASSPLAGFDKNIQYF.

Only one count was recorded for this clone. The chain employs TRBV29-1 and TRBJ1-1, with D maybe TRBD1 (5 bases). V lost 3 bases to trimming and J lost 8 bases, with 19 bases between them. This CDR3 comprises 14 residues. Germline V gives CDR1 SQVTM, CDR2 ANQGSEA. The CDR3 loop reads CSVEGPGPRVEAFF. CDR3 coding DNA: TGCAGCGTTGAGGGACCGGGACCCCGGGTGGAAGCTTTCTTT. The variable domain in full, with the rest retrieved from reference TRBV29-1 and TRBJ1-1, is SAVISQKPSRDICQRGTSLTIQCQVDSQVTMMFWYRQQPGQSLTLIATANQGSEATYESGFVIDKFPISRPNLTFSTLTVSNMSPEDSSIYLCSVEGPGPRVEAFFGQGTRLTVV.

CDR3 amino acids: CASSEIGGYEKLFF. CDR3 sequence (DNA): TGTGCCAGCAGTGAAATTGGAGGATACGAAAAACTGTTTTTT. The V call is TRBV2, the J call TRBJ1-4; D is uncertain. The ends were cut back, 2 bases at V and 8 bases at J, with 12 bases in the middle. From germline, CDR1 is SNHLY and CDR2 FYNNEI. This CDR3 has 14 amino acids. Full variable domain (rest looked up from reference TRBV2 and TRBJ1-4): EPEVTQTPSHQVTQMGQEVILRCVPISNHLYFYWYRQILGQKVEFLVSFYNNEISEKSEIFDDQFSVERPDGSNFTLKIRSTKLEDSAMYFCASSEIGGYEKLFFGSGTQLSVL.